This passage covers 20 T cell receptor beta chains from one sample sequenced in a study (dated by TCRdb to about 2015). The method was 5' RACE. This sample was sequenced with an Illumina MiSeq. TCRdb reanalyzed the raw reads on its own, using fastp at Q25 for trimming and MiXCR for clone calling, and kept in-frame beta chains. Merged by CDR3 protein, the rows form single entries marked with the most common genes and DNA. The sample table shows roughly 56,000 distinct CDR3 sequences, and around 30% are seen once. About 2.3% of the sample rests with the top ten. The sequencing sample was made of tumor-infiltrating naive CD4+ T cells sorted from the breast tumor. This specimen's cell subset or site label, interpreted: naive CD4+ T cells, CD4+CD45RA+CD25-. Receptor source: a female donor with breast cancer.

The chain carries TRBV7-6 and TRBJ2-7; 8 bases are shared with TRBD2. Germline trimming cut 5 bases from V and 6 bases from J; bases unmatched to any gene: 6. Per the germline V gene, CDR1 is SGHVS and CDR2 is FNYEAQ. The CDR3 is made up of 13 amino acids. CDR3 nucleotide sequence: TGTGCCAGCAGCGCGGGACTAGGACGCGAGCAGTACTTC. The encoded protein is CASSAGLGREQYF.

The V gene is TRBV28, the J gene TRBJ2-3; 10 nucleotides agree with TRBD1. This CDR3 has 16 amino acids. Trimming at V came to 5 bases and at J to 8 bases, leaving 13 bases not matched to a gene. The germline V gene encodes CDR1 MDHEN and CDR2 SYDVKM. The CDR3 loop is CASSRIRDRGARTQYF. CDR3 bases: TGTGCCAGCAGTAGGATACGGGACAGGGGCGCTCGTACGCAGTATTTT.

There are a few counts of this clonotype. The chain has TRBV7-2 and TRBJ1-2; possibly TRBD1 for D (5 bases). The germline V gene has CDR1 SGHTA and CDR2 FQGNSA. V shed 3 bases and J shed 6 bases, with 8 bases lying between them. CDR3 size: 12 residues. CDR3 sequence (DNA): TGTGCCAGCAGCTTTCGGGGGGATGGCTACACCTTC. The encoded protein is CASSFRGDGYTF.

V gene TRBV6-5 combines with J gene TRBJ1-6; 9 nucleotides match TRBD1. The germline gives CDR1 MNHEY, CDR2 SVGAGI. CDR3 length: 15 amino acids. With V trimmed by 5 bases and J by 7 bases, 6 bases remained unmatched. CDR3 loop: CASSVRDRENSPLHF. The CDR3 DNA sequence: TGTGCCAGCAGTGTCCGGGACAGGGAAAATTCACCCCTCCACTTT.

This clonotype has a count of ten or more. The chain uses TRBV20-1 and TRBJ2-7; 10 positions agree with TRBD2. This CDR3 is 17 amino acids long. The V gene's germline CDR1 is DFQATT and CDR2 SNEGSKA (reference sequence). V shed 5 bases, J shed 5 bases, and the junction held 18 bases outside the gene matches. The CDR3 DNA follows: TGCAGTGCTTCCCCAATGGCGCGGCTAGCGGGAGCCCACGAGCAGTACTTC. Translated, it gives CSASPMARLAGAHEQYF.

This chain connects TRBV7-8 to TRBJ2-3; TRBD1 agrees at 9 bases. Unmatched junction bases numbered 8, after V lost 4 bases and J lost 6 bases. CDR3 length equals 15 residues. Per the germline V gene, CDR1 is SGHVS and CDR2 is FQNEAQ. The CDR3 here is CASSSRDRVFDTQYF. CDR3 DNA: TGTGCCAGCAGCTCCCGGGACAGGGTATTTGATACGCAGTATTTT.

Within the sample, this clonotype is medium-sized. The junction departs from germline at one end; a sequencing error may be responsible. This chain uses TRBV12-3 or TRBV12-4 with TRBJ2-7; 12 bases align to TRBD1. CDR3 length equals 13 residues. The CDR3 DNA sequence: TGTGCCAGCAGGACCGGGACAGGGGGCGTACATCGCTTC. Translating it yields CASRTGTGGVHRF.

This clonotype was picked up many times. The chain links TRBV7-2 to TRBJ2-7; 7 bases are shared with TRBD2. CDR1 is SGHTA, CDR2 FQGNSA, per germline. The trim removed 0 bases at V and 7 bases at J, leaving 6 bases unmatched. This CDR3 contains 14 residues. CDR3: CASSLAGGPGEQYF. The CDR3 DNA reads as TGTGCCAGCAGCTTAGCGGGAGGGCCCGGGGAGCAGTACTTC.

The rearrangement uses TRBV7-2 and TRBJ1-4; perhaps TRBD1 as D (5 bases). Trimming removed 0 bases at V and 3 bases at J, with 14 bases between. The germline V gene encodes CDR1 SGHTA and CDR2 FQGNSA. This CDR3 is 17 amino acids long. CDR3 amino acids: CASSLAAGRGSNEKLFF. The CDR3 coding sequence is TGTGCCAGCAGCTTAGCTGCGGGACGGGGATCTAATGAAAAACTGTTTTTT.

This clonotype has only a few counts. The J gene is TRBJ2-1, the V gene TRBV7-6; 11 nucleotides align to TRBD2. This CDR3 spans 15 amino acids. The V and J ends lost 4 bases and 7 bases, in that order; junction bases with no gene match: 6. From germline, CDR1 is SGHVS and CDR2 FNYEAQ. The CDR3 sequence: CASSSQLAGVNEQFF. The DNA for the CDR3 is TGTGCCAGCAGCTCCCAACTAGCGGGAGTTAATGAGCAGTTCTTC.

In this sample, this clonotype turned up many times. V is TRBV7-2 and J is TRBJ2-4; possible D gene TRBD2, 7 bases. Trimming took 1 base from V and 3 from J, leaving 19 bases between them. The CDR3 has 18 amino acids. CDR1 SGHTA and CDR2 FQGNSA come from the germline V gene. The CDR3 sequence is CASSLGDSGRGGKNIQYF. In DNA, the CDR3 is TGTGCCAGCAGCTTAGGGGATAGCGGGCGAGGGGGCAAAAACATTCAGTACTTC.

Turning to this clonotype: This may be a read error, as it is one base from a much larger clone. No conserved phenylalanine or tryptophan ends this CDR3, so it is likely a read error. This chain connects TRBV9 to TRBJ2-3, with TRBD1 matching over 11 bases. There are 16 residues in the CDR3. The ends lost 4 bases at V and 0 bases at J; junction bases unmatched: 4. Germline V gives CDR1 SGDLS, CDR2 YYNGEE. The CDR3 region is CASSSGQGASTDTQYL. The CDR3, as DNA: TGTGCCAGCAGCTCAGGACAGGGGGCGAGCACAGATACGCAGTATCTT.

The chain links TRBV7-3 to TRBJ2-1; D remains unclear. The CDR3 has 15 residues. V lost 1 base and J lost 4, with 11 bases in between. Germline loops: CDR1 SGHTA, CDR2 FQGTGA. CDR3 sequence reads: CASSLSRAFYNEQFF. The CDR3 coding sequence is TGTGCCAGCAGCTTAAGTCGGGCGTTTTACAATGAGCAGTTCTTC.

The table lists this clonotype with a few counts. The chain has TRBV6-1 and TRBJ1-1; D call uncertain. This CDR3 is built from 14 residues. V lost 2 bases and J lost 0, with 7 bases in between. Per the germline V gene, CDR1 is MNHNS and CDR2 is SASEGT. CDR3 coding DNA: TGTGCCAGCAGTGAACTTGTTATGAACACTGAAGCTTTCTTT. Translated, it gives CASSELVMNTEAFF.

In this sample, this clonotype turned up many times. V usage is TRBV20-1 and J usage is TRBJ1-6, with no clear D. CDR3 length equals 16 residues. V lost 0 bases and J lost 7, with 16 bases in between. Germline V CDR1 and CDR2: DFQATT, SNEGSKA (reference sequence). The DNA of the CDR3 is TGCAGTGCTAGAGATACTACCCCCGCGGACAATTCACCCCTCCACTTT. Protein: CSARDTTPADNSPLHF.

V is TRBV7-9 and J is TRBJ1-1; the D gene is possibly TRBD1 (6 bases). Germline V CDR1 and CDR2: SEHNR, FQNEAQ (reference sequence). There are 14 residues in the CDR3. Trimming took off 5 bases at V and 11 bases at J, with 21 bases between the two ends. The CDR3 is CASSAGQRGVRAFF. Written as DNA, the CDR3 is TGTGCCAGCAGCGCAGGACAGCGCGGCGTGCGGGCTTTCTTT.

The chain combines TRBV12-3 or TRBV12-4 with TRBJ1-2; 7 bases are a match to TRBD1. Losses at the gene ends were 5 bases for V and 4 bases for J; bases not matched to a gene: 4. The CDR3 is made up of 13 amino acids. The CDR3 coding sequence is TGTGCCAGCAGTACAGGGACAGCCTATGGCTACACCTTC. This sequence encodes CASSTGTAYGYTF.

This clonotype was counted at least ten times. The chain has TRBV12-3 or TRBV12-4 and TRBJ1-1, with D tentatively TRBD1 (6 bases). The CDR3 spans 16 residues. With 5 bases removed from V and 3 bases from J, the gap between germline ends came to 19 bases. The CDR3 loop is CASSPLHLGGDTEAFF. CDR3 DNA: TGTGCCAGCAGTCCGCTCCACCTGGGGGGCGACACTGAAGCTTTCTTT.

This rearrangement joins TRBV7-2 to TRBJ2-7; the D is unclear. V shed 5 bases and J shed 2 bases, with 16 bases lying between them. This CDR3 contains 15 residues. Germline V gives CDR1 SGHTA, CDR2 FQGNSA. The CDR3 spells CASSTSNAVTYEQYF. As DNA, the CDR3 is TGTGCCAGCAGCACAAGTAACGCTGTAACCTACGAGCAGTACTTC.

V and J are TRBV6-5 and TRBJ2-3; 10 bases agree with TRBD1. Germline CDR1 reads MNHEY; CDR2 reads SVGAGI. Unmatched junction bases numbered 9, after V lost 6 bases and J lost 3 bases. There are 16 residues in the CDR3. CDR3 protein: CASRLGTGAQTDTQYF. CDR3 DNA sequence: TGTGCCAGCAGGCTAGGGACAGGGGCCCAAACAGATACGCAGTATTTT.